The 25 T cell receptor beta chains below were found in one sample sequenced in a study of blood T cell repertoires in COVID-19. Here immunoSEQ multiplex PCR was the method, and the copy in TCRdb shows in-frame clones only, minus some. The table lists 230,000 or so clones, less than 90% of them singletons. Sequenced: PBMCs or T cells enriched from blood (not recorded which). All receptors derive from a woman aged 30 to 39 who had recovered from COVID-19.

The rearrangement links TRBV12-5 to TRBJ2-1; TRBD2 aligns across 7 bases. CDR1 is LGHNT and CDR2 is FRNRAP in the germline V gene. The CDR3 has 12 amino acids. With V trimmed by 6 bases and J by 10 bases, 6 bases remained unmatched. The CDR3 DNA sequence: TGTGCTAGTGGCCGGGGGGTGTCAGAGCAGTTCTTC. This encodes CASGRGVSEQFF.

The rearrangement links TRBV9 to TRBJ1-5; tentative D call: TRBD1 (5 bases). Germline V gene lookup returns CDR1 SGDLS and CDR2 YYNGEE. The germline V and J ends were trimmed by 0 bases and 9 bases, with 16 bases remaining between them. The CDR3 sequence is 15 residues long. The CDR3 DNA follows: TGTGCCAGCAGCGTAGGCGGACACCCCCAAGCGCCCCAGCATTTT. Its translation: CASSVGGHPQAPQHF.

This chain connects TRBV3-1 (or the pseudogene TRBV3-2) to TRBJ2-5, with a tentative D call TRBD2 (6 bases). The V gene's germline CDR1 is LGHDT and CDR2 YNNKEL (reference sequence). The CDR3 runs 18 residues. V was cut by 4 bases and J by 6 bases, with 27 bases left in between. CDR3 loop: CASSPRVRAGKAGKTQYF. The DNA of the CDR3 is TGTGCCAGCAGCCCCAGGGTACGGGCGGGGAAGGCCGGGAAGACCCAGTACTTC.

This chain links TRBV27 with TRBJ1-2; 10 nucleotides align to TRBD1. Germline loops: CDR1 MNHEY, CDR2 SMNVEV (reference sequence). The ends lost 4 bases at V and 7 bases at J; junction bases unmatched: 9. There are 15 residues in the CDR3. The CDR3 DNA follows: TGTGCCAGCAGTTCGACAGGGGGCTTAATAGGTGGCTACACCTTC. It yields the protein CASSSTGGLIGGYTF.

The chain has TRBV5-4 and TRBJ2-7, with unresolved D. Germline V CDR1 and CDR2: SGHNT, YYREEE (reference sequence). CDR3 length: 15 amino acids. Trimming left V 0 bases short and J 1 base short, with 11 bases between. DNA for the CDR3: TGTGCCAGCAGCTTGGATCCCGCTACGTCCTACGAGCAGTACTTC. Protein product: CASSLDPATSYEQYF.

The chain employs TRBV12-3 or TRBV12-4 and TRBJ1-2; a possible D gene is TRBD1 (5 bases). Trimming cost V 3 bases and J 7 bases, with 12 bases left between them. CDR3 length equals 13 residues. The CDR3 loop reads CASSLRGRGGYTF. The CDR3 DNA follows: TGTGCCAGCAGTTTGAGAGGGAGGGGTGGCTACACCTTC.

The chain has TRBV12-3 or TRBV12-4 and TRBJ2-7; TRBD2 aligns across 9 bases. The CDR3 has 13 residues. After removal of 6 bases from V and 4 bases from J, the junction contained 4 bases not matched to a gene. The CDR3: CASRAGGEYEQYF. The CDR3 DNA follows: TGTGCCAGCAGGGCGGGGGGGGAATACGAGCAGTACTTC.

V gene TRBV6-2 or TRBV6-3 combines with J gene TRBJ2-5, with D possibly being TRBD1 (5 bases). This CDR3 spans 12 amino acids. Deletions cut 4 bases from V and 7 bases from J, with 10 bases between. Per the germline V gene, CDR1 is MNHEY and CDR2 is SVGEGT. The CDR3: CASSFGALTQYF. For the CDR3, the DNA is TGTGCCAGCAGTTTTGGGGCCCTGACCCAGTACTTC.

This chain uses TRBV10-3 with TRBJ2-2; the D gene is possibly TRBD2 (5 bases). Trimming removed 7 bases from V and 0 bases from J, with 9 bases in between. Per germline, CDR1 ENHRY and CDR2 SYGVKD. The CDR3 sequence is 14 residues long. CDR3 in DNA: TGTGCCATCACCCGGGAAGCGAACACCGGGGAGCTGTTTTTT. Translation gives CAITREANTGELFF.

V is TRBV6-2 or TRBV6-3 and J is TRBJ2-3; no reliable D call. V shed 2 bases and J shed 7 bases, with 7 bases lying between them. This CDR3 is 12 amino acids long. Germline values: CDR1 MNHEY, CDR2 SVGEGT. The CDR3 bases are TGTGCCAGCAGTTACACACAAAATACGCAGTATTTT. Translation gives CASSYTQNTQYF.

J is TRBJ1-5 and V is TRBV7-9; D unresolved. V was cut by 10 bases and J by 3 bases, with 13 bases left in between. Germline assignment: CDR1 SEHNR and CDR2 FQNEAQ (reference sequence). The CDR3 loop spans 13 amino acids. Here the CDR3 DNA reads TGTGCCACGGGCGGGTGGGACAATCAGCCCCAGCATTTT. It is translated as CATGGWDNQPQHF.

This chain links TRBV11-2 with TRBJ2-7; 10 bases match TRBD1. CDR1 and CDR2 (germline): SGHAT, FQNNGV. The trim removed 4 bases at V and 3 bases at J, leaving 9 bases unmatched. The CDR3 sequence is 16 residues long. The CDR3 reads CASSSAGTGEVYEQYF. The CDR3 DNA is TGTGCCAGCAGCTCAGCAGGGACAGGGGAAGTCTACGAGCAGTACTTC.

V gene TRBV20-1 combines with J gene TRBJ1-2; possibly TRBD1 for D (5 bases). The V end was cut by 3 bases, the J end by 3 bases, with 17 bases between. There are 15 residues in the CDR3. Germline CDR1 and CDR2: DFQATT and SNEGSKA (reference sequence). The DNA for the CDR3 is TGCAGTGCTAGTGGGGCCAGGGCCTGGGACTATGGCTACACCTTC. It is translated as CSASGARAWDYGYTF.

The rearrangement joins TRBV29-1 to TRBJ1-2, with D unresolved. Germline assignment: CDR1 SQVTM and CDR2 ANQGSEA. The length of the CDR3 is 13 residues. The V gene lost 7 bases and the J gene lost 2 bases, with 14 bases spanning the gap. CDR3 DNA sequence: TGCAGCGCCGCGCCCGGTACGAACTATGGCTACACCTTC. Protein sequence: CSAAPGTNYGYTF.

The count of this clone is one. J is TRBJ1-3 and V is TRBV9; D not resolved. Germline V gene sequence: CDR1 SGDLS, CDR2 YYNGEE. V was pared by 4 bases and J by 0 bases, with 5 bases between. The CDR3 has 13 residues. The CDR3 reads CASSLSSGNTIYF. DNA for the CDR3: TGTGCCAGCAGCTTGAGCTCTGGAAACACCATATATTTT.

The chain carries TRBV29-1 and TRBJ1-1, with D possibly TRBD1 on 5 matching bases. The CDR3 runs to 13 residues. Trimming left V 0 bases short and J 6 bases short, with 11 bases between. Germline lookup yields CDR1 SQVTM and CDR2 ANQGSEA. The CDR3 bases are TGCAGCGTTGAAGATCAAGACAGCGCTGAAGCTTTCTTT. Protein sequence: CSVEDQDSAEAFF.

A note on this clone: Other DNA sequences in this specimen translate into the identical CDR3. The V gene is TRBV7-2, the J gene TRBJ1-4; maybe TRBD1 (6 bases). From germline, CDR1 is SGHTA and CDR2 FQGNSA. The germline V and J ends were trimmed by 2 bases and 5 bases, with 9 bases remaining between them. The CDR3 extends over 14 amino acids. CDR3 sequence: CASSLTGTNEKLFF. CDR3 nucleotide sequence: TGTGCCAGCAGCTTAACCGGGACAAATGAAAAACTGTTTTTT.

This chain connects TRBV29-1 to TRBJ1-1; D possibly corresponds to TRBD1 (5 bases). Trimming stripped 7 bases from V and 4 bases from J, with 16 bases between. This CDR3 is built from 13 residues. Per the germline V gene, CDR1 is SQVTM and CDR2 is ANQGSEA. The CDR3 region has the DNA TGCAGCGCTCCCTCGCGGGGGGGCACTGAAGCTTTCTTT. The encoded protein is CSAPSRGGTEAFF.

This clone appeared once. The chain has TRBV7-8 and TRBJ1-2; 7 bases fit TRBD1. The V gene's germline CDR1 is SGHVS and CDR2 FQNEAQ. The CDR3 loop spans 17 amino acids. Losses at the gene ends were 5 bases for V and 2 bases for J; bases not matched to a gene: 14. The CDR3: CASSQVGWAGGNYGYTF. CDR3 DNA sequence: TGTGCCAGCAGCCAGGTGGGGTGGGCAGGGGGAAACTATGGCTACACCTTC.

V is TRBV10-3 and J is TRBJ2-5, with a tentative D call TRBD1 (5 bases). Trimming removed 4 bases from V and 1 base from J, with 10 bases in between. Germline V gene data show CDR1 as ENHRY and CDR2 as SYGVKD. There are 14 residues in the CDR3. The CDR3 DNA sequence: TGTGCCATCAGTGGACAGCCGACCCAAGAGACCCAGTACTTC. It is translated as CAISGQPTQETQYF.

The chain couples TRBV19 to TRBJ2-3, with 7 nucleotides matching TRBD2. The V gene end was trimmed by 3 bases and the J gene end by 6 bases; junction bases not matched to a gene: 6. Germline assignment: CDR1 LNHDA and CDR2 SQIVND (reference sequence). The CDR3 runs 14 residues. CDR3 region: CASSIGGSLDTQYF. The CDR3 bases are TGTGCCAGTAGTATCGGGGGGTCTTTGGATACGCAGTATTTT.

V usage is TRBV6-4 and J usage is TRBJ2-6; D is perhaps TRBD2 (5 bases). Per the germline V gene, CDR1 is MRHNA and CDR2 is SNTAGT. Trimming pared 2 bases from V and 0 bases from J, leaving 8 bases between. This CDR3 spans 16 amino acids. The CDR3, as DNA: TGTGCCAGCAGTGACCTGGGAGACTCTGGGGCCAACGTCCTGACTTTC. Translated: CASSDLGDSGANVLTF.

The V call is TRBV25-1, the J call TRBJ2-7; D gene unclear. The V end was cut by 7 bases, the J end by 0 bases, with 10 bases between. Per the germline V gene, CDR1 is MGHDK and CDR2 is SYGVNS. This CDR3 has 13 amino acids. CDR3 protein: CASKAPSSYEQYF. The CDR3 coding sequence is TGTGCCAGCAAAGCGCCTAGCTCCTACGAGCAGTACTTC.

The chain uses TRBV7-9 and TRBJ2-7; 7 bases are shared with TRBD1. CDR1 and CDR2 (germline): SEHNR, FQNEAQ (reference sequence). CDR3 length: 11 amino acids. With V trimmed by 5 bases and J by 6 bases, 1 base remained unmatched. The CDR3: CASSRTGEQYF. The CDR3 coding sequence is TGTGCCAGCAGCCGGACAGGCGAGCAGTACTTC. Based on the CDR3 plus reference TRBV7-9 and TRBJ2-7, the full variable domain is DTGVSQNPRHKITKRGQNVTFRCDPISEHNRLYWYRQTLGQGPEFLTYFQNEAQLEKSRLLSDRFSAERPKGSFSTLEIQRTEQGDSAMYLCASSRTGEQYFGPGTRLTVT.

J is TRBJ1-6 and V is TRBV7-2, with 7 nucleotides matching TRBD1. The CDR3 extends over 14 amino acids. The V gene's germline CDR1 is SGHTA and CDR2 FQGNSA. Trimming cost V 5 bases and J 6 bases; bases outside gene matches: 4. The CDR3: CASSDRVRNSPLHF. The CDR3 nucleotides are TGTGCCAGCAGCGACAGGGTGCGTAATTCACCCCTCCACTTT.